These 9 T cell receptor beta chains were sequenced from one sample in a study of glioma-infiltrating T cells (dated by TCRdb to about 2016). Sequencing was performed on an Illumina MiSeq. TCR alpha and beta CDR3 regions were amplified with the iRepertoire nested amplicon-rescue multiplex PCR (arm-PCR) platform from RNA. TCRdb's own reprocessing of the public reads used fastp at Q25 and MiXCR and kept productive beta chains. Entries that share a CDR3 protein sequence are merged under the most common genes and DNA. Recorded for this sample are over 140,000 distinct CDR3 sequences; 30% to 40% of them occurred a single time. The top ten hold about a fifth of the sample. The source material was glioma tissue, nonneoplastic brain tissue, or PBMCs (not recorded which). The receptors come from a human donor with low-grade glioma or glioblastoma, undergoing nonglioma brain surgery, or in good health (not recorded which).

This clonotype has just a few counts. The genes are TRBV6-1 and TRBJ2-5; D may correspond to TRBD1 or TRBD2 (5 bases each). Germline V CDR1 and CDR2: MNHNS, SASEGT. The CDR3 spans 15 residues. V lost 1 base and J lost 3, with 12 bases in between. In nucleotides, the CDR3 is TGTGCCAGCAGTGAAGATTTAGGGACCGAAGAGACCCAGTACTTC. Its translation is CASSEDLGTEETQYF.

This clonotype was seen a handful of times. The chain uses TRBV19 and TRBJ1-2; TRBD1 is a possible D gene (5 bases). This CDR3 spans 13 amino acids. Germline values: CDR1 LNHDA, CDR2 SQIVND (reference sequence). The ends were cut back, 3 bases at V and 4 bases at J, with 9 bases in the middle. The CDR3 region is CASSIGTTYGYTF. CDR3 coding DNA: TGTGCCAGTAGTATCGGGACTACCTATGGCTACACCTTC.

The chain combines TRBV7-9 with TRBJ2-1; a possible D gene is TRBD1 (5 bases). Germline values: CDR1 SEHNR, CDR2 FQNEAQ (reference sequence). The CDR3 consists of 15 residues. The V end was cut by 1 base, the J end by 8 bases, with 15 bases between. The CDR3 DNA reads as TGTGCCAGCAGCTTAGGCAGGGTCCGAAGCTATGAGCAGTTCTTC. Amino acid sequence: CASSLGRVRSYEQFF. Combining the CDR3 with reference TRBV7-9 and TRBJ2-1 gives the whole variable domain DTGVSQNPRHKITKRGQNVTFRCDPISEHNRLYWYRQTLGQGPEFLTYFQNEAQLEKSRLLSDRFSAERPKGSFSTLEIQRTEQGDSAMYLCASSLGRVRSYEQFFGPGTRLTVL.

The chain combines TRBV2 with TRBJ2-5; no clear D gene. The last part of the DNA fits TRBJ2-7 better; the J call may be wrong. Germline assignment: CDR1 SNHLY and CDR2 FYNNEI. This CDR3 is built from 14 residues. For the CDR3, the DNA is TGTGCCAGCAGGCAGTCTCAGATCACCTACGAGCAGTACTTC. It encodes CASRQSQITYEQYF.

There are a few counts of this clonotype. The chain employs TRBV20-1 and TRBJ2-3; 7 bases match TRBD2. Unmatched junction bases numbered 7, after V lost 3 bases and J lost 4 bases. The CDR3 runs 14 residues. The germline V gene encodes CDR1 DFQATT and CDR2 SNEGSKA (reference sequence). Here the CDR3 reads CSASRDYHADTQYF. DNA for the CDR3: TGCAGTGCTAGTAGGGACTACCACGCAGATACGCAGTATTTT.

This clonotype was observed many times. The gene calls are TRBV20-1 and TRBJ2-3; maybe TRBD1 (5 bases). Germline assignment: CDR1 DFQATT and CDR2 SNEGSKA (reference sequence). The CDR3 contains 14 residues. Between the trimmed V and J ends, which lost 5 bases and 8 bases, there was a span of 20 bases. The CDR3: CSALLGLGQGTQYF. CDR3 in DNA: TGCAGTGCTCTACTGGGGCTGGGCCAGGGTACGCAGTATTTT.

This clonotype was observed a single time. The CDR3, as DNA: TGCAGTGCTAGAAATCTAAGAGCGGATACGCAGTATTTT. This translates into CSARNLRADTQYF. The chain is built from TRBV20-1 and TRBJ2-3, with unresolved D. This CDR3 contains 13 residues. Germline values: CDR1 DFQATT, CDR2 SNEGSKA (reference sequence). V gave up 2 bases and J gave up 6 bases, with 12 bases separating them.

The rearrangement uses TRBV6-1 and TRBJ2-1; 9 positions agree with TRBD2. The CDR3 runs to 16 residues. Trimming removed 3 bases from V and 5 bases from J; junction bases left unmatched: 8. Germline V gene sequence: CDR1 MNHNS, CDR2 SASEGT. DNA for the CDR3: TGTGCCAGCAGTGACCAATCTAGCGGGGACCACAATGAGCAGTTCTTC. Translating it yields CASSDQSSGDHNEQFF.

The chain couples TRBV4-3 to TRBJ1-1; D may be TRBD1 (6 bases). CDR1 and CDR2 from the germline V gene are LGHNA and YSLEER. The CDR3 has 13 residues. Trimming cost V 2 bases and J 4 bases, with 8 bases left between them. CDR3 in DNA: TGCGCCAGCAGCCAATTAGGGGGCACTGAAGCTTTCTTT. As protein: CASSQLGGTEAFF.